This TCR beta chain was captured in a study of blood T cell repertoires in COVID-19. Study summary: Some COVID-19 samples were acute and others convalescent; all came from the United States, Italy and Spain. T cells, B-cell-depleted T cells, or PBMCs supplied cDNA or gDNA.

J gave up 3 bases and V 0 bases, and 2 bases lay outside the gene matches. This CDR3 has 16 amino acids. CDR1 and CDR2 (germline): MRHNA, SNTAGT. This clone occurred a few times. In the original analysis: Reference gene primer amplification gave nucleated cell count estimates. The data were produced by immunoSEQ multiplex PCR, yet TCRdb's version contains in-frame clones alone and is incomplete. V and J calls plus clone size are reproduced from that table; the DNA served to infer D and trimming. The sample has about 210,000 clones; around 91% are singletons. The source is a woman aged 35 to 49 with acute or convalescent COVID-19. The rearrangement links TRBV6-4 to TRBJ2-1, with 10 bases lining up with TRBD2. The sequenced material came from peripheral blood. CDR3 protein: CASSDSSGGDYNEQFF. The CDR3 DNA is TGTGCCAGCAGTGACTCGAGCGGGGGGGACTACAATGAGCAGTTCTTC.